The 27 T cell receptor beta chains in this list originate from one sample, sequenced in a study of siplizumab effects on memory and regulatory T cells. Some clones are missing from TCRdb's copy, which holds only in-frame ones; the method was immunoSEQ multiplex PCR. The sample consists of approximately 84,000 clones, 95% of them appearing once. Sequencing was carried out using CD8+ T cells sorted from blood. Every receptor here comes from a human donor in good health.

The J gene is TRBJ1-1, the V gene TRBV21-1; the D segment call TRBD1 is taken from the table without a DNA check. TRBV21-1 is described as a pseudogene. CDR3 length: 21 residues. In DNA, the CDR3 is TGTGCCAGCAGCAATCAGTCCGGGACAGACAATTCTTATCTTATGAACACTGAAGCTTTCTTT. It specifies CASSNQSGTDNSYLMNTEAFF.

This chain uses TRBV6-5 with TRBJ2-7; TRBD2 agrees at 7 bases. CDR3 length: 14 amino acids. Germline V gene data show CDR1 as MNHEY and CDR2 as SVGAGI. The V and J ends lost 6 bases and 0 bases, in that order; junction bases with no gene match: 5. This CDR3 reads CASSGGTPSYEQYF. CDR3 DNA sequence: TGTGCCAGCAGCGGGGGGACTCCCTCCTACGAGCAGTACTTC.

The V gene is TRBV12-2, the J gene TRBJ2-3; the table names TRBD2, a call not compared with the DNA. TRBV12-2 is designated a pseudogene. The CDR3 loop spans 22 amino acids. Here the CDR3 reads CASRFCTTGLRGTSIDTDTQYF. The CDR3 nucleotides read TGTGCAAGTCGCTTTTGCACCACAGGGCTTAGAGGGACTAGCATTGACACAGATACGCAGTATTTT.

The genes are TRBV2 and TRBJ2-7; D perhaps matches TRBD2 (5 bases). This CDR3 has 14 residues. From germline, CDR1 is SNHLY and CDR2 FYNNEI. V was pared by 7 bases and J by 1 base, with 14 bases between. The CDR3 sequence: CASIDGIQSYEQYF. CDR3 DNA sequence: TGTGCCAGCATTGACGGGATCCAATCCTACGAGCAGTACTTC.

The chain uses TRBV11-2 and TRBJ2-5, with D uncertain. The J call may be faulty, since TRBJ2-7 better matches the DNA end. Germline assignment: CDR1 SGHAT and CDR2 FQNNGV. The CDR3 spans 14 residues. CDR3 in DNA: TGTGCCAGCAGCTTTGCACCAGGCTCCTACGAGCAGTACTTC. Residues: CASSFAPGSYEQYF.

The chain links TRBV5-1 to TRBJ1-1, with 11 bases that match TRBD1. Germline lookup yields CDR1 SGHRS and CDR2 YFSETQ. The CDR3 has 14 residues. V shed 2 bases and J 4 bases; nucleotides not matched to a gene: 1. This chain's CDR3 is CASSFGQGATEAFF. As DNA, the CDR3 is TGCGCCAGCAGCTTTGGACAGGGGGCCACTGAAGCTTTCTTT.

The chain links TRBV28 to TRBJ2-1, with D perhaps TRBD1 (5 bases). This CDR3 comprises 18 residues. V lost 6 bases and J lost 3, with 24 bases in between. In germline, CDR1 is MDHEN, CDR2 SYDVKM. Here the CDR3 DNA reads TGTGCCAGCAGCCAGATTAGGACATCTGTAAGGGACTACAATGAGCAGTTCTTC. It is translated as CASSQIRTSVRDYNEQFF.

The chain employs TRBV4-1 and TRBJ2-5; no firm D call. The ends were cut back, 0 bases at V and 2 bases at J, with 10 bases in the middle. The CDR3 length is 15 residues. The V gene's germline CDR1 is MGHRA and CDR2 YSYEKL. The DNA for the CDR3 is TGCGCCAGCAGCCAAGATCGGGTAGATCAAGAGACCCAGTACTTC. Translating gives CASSQDRVDQETQYF.

The chain combines TRBV5-6 with TRBJ1-5; D remains unclear. The CDR3 is 13 amino acids. Germline loops: CDR1 SGHDT, CDR2 YYEEEE. V was cut by 0 bases and J by 4 bases, with 5 bases left in between. The CDR3 protein is CASSLDRNQPQHF. As DNA, the CDR3 is TGTGCCAGCAGCTTGGATAGAAATCAGCCCCAGCATTTT.

This rearrangement joins TRBV30 to TRBJ1-2; no definite D call. The V end lost 0 bases, the J end lost 6 bases, and 17 bases lay between the germline ends. The CDR3 is made up of 15 amino acids. Germline lookup yields CDR1 GTSNPN and CDR2 SVGIG (reference sequence). CDR3 coding DNA: TGTGCCTGGAGTGTACTTGATACGTCGCGGGATGGCTACACCTTC. Its protein product is CAWSVLDTSRDGYTF.

The rearrangement uses TRBV7-9 and TRBJ2-3, with TRBD2 matching over 7 bases. The ends lost 3 bases at V and 1 base at J; junction bases unmatched: 10. Germline-derived CDR1 and CDR2 are SEHNR and FQNEAQ (reference sequence). The CDR3 is 17 amino acids. As DNA, the CDR3 is TGTGCCAGCAGCTTGGACGATAGCGGGCCGCGCACAGATACGCAGTATTTT. Encoded protein: CASSLDDSGPRTDTQYF.

This rearrangement joins TRBV7-9 to TRBJ1-2; D remains unclear. Germline-derived CDR1 and CDR2 are SEHNR and FQNEAQ (reference sequence). The ends were cut back, 0 bases at V and 0 bases at J, with 8 bases in the middle. This CDR3 is built from 15 residues. The CDR3 here is CASSLAGQANYGYTF. As DNA, the CDR3 is TGTGCCAGCAGCTTAGCCGGGCAGGCTAACTATGGCTACACCTTC. Looking up the rest from reference TRBV7-9 and TRBJ1-2 gives the full variable domain: DTGVSQNPRHKITKRGQNVTFRCDPISEHNRLYWYRQTLGQGPEFLTYFQNEAQLEKSRLLSDRFSAERPKGSFSTLEIQRTEQGDSAMYLCASSLAGQANYGYTFGSGTRLTVV.

This chain links TRBV27 with TRBJ2-7; 11 positions match TRBD1. The CDR3 length is 16 residues. Germline V CDR1 and CDR2: MNHEY, SMNVEV (reference sequence). Unmatched junction bases numbered 6, after V lost 3 bases and J lost 2 bases. The CDR3 nucleotides read TGTGCCAGCAGTTTGTCGGGACAGGGGGGCACCTACGAGCAGTACTTC. Its translation: CASSLSGQGGTYEQYF.

The chain links TRBV5-1 to TRBJ2-7; 11 bases are a match to TRBD1. The germline gives CDR1 SGHRS, CDR2 YFSETQ. The CDR3 extends over 15 amino acids. The trim removed 2 bases at V and 1 base at J, leaving 2 bases unmatched. The CDR3 sequence is CASSFGTGGSYEQYF. The CDR3 bases are TGCGCCAGCAGCTTCGGGACAGGGGGATCCTACGAGCAGTACTTC.

V is TRBV28 and J is TRBJ2-7; D not certain. CDR3 size: 13 residues. Between the trimmed V and J ends, which lost 3 bases and 4 bases, there was a span of 10 bases. Per germline, CDR1 MDHEN and CDR2 SYDVKM. Here the CDR3 reads CASSFGRGYEQYF. In nucleotides, the CDR3 is TGTGCCAGCAGTTTCGGGCGCGGATACGAGCAGTACTTC.

This chain uses TRBV7-9 with TRBJ1-4; 11 nucleotides match TRBD1. CDR1 SEHNR and CDR2 FQNEAQ come from the germline V gene (reference sequence). The V segment lost 6 bases and the J segment 0 bases; nucleotides outside the gene matches: 9. CDR3 size: 18 residues. The CDR3 DNA reads as TGTGCCAGCAGACGGGGACAGGGGGAGCTGACAACTAATGAAAAACTGTTTTTT. Its translation is CASRRGQGELTTNEKLFF.

This chain links TRBV4-1 with TRBJ2-7; no clear D gene. Germline CDR1 and CDR2: MGHRA and YSYEKL. Between the trimmed V and J ends, which lost 0 bases and 4 bases, there was a span of 16 bases. This CDR3 region has 16 residues. This CDR3 reads CASSQDIRSELYEQYF. The CDR3 DNA reads as TGCGCCAGCAGCCAAGATATCAGGTCCGAATTATACGAGCAGTACTTC.

This sequence joins TRBV4-1 and TRBJ2-7, with D possibly TRBD2 on 5 matching bases. V was clipped by 1 base and J by 7 bases, with 8 bases between them. The CDR3 spans 12 residues. Germline V CDR1 and CDR2: MGHRA, YSYEKL. CDR3 in DNA: TGCGCCAGCAGCCAAGGGAGAGGGGAGCAGTACTTC. This sequence encodes CASSQGRGEQYF.

The chain is built from TRBV4-1 and TRBJ1-1; 11 bases are shared with TRBD1. This CDR3 contains 16 residues. Germline loops: CDR1 MGHRA, CDR2 YSYEKL. V shed 0 bases, J shed 5 bases, and the junction held 5 bases outside the gene matches. The CDR3, as DNA: TGCGCCAGCAGCCAAGATGGGACAGGGGGTGGAACTGAAGCTTTCTTT. It specifies CASSQDGTGGGTEAFF.

This clone has a single count. The chain couples TRBV19 to TRBJ2-1; D gene ambiguous. CDR3 size: 16 residues. Germline lookup yields CDR1 LNHDA and CDR2 SQIVND (reference sequence). The V and J ends lost 7 bases and 0 bases respectively, with 16 bases between them. In nucleotides, the CDR3 is TGTGCCAGTACCTATACGACCCGAAGCTCCTACAATGAGCAGTTCTTC. This translates into CASTYTTRSSYNEQFF.

J is TRBJ2-3 and V is TRBV7-8; TRBD1 aligns across 7 bases. With V trimmed by 3 bases and J by 2 bases, 11 bases remained unmatched. CDR3 length: 17 amino acids. Germline loops: CDR1 SGHVS, CDR2 FQNEAQ. The CDR3, as DNA: TGTGCCAGCAGCTTCCCACCGACAGGGAAGAACACAGATACGCAGTATTTT. This translates into CASSFPPTGKNTDTQYF.

This chain joins TRBV5-1 and TRBJ1-1; TRBD1 might be the D (5 bases). Trimming removed 0 bases at V and 1 base at J, with 7 bases between. The CDR3 sequence is 14 residues long. From germline, CDR1 is SGHRS and CDR2 YFSETQ. CDR3 in DNA: TGCGCCAGCAGCTTGGGGGGACCGAACACTGAAGCTTTCTTT. Translated: CASSLGGPNTEAFF. The full variable domain, completed using reference TRBV5-1 and TRBJ1-1, is KAGVTQTPRYLIKTRGQQVTLSCSPISGHRSVSWYQQTPGQGLQFLFEYFSETQRNKGNFPGRFSGRQFSNSRSEMNVSTLELGDSALYLCASSLGGPNTEAFFGQGTRLTVV.

The chain employs TRBV10-1 and TRBJ2-3; TRBD2 might be the D (6 bases). This CDR3 has 14 amino acids. The germline CDR1 and CDR2 sequences are WNHNN and SYGVQD (reference sequence). Trimming took off 2 bases at V and 4 bases at J, with 10 bases between the two ends. The chain's CDR3 is CASSERLGPDTQYF. CDR3 DNA sequence: TGCGCCAGCAGTGAGAGACTAGGACCAGATACGCAGTATTTT.

The genes are TRBV18 and TRBJ2-7, with 10 bases lining up with TRBD1. The CDR3 sequence is 16 residues long. J lost 2 bases, V lost 2 bases, and 6 bases had no gene match. Germline CDR1 KGHSH, CDR2 LQKENI. The CDR3 coding sequence is TGTGCCAGCTCACCAGGGGGACAGGGGCTCACCTACGAGCAGTACTTC. Its protein is CASSPGGQGLTYEQYF.

The V gene is TRBV30, the J gene TRBJ2-5; TRBD2 aligns across 10 bases. CDR1 is GTSNPN and CDR2 is SVGIG in the germline V gene (reference sequence). The CDR3 consists of 15 residues. Losses at the gene ends were 1 base for V and 0 bases for J; bases not matched to a gene: 2. The CDR3 sequence is CAWSGLAGDQETQYF. The DNA for the CDR3 is TGTGCCTGGAGTGGCCTAGCGGGGGACCAAGAGACCCAGTACTTC.

The rearrangement uses TRBV11-2 and TRBJ1-1, with D possibly TRBD1 on 6 matching bases. CDR3 length equals 16 residues. Trimming pared 2 bases from V and 1 base from J, leaving 14 bases between. CDR1 is SGHAT and CDR2 is FQNNGV in the germline V gene. CDR3 loop: CASSLWGRGKNTEAFF. In nucleotides, the CDR3 is TGTGCCAGCAGCTTATGGGGGCGAGGCAAGAACACTGAAGCTTTCTTT.

The gene calls are TRBV2 and TRBJ1-1; TRBD1 is a possible D gene (5 bases). The length of the CDR3 is 13 residues. The V gene lost 6 bases and the J gene lost 8 bases, with 16 bases spanning the gap. Germline values: CDR1 SNHLY, CDR2 FYNNEI. The CDR3 DNA reads as TGTGCCAGCAGGGACCGGGACCGCGGGGAAGCTTTCTTT. It encodes CASRDRDRGEAFF.